This T cell receptor beta chain comes out of a study of T cell repertoires in aging, cancer and after chemotherapy. Amplification of TCR beta used genomic DNA extracted from peripheral blood. Rearranged V-D-J TRB sequences were amplified with a mixed TRB-A/B primer pool. MiXCR, run by TCRdb on the multiplex PCR reads, gives a single entry per CDR3 protein. The sample consists of approximately 1,500 distinct CDR3 sequences, about 28% of them appearing once. The receptor's source is a human donor with a solid tumor. The sequenced sample consisted of blood.

CDR3 coding DNA: TGTGCCAGTAGTTCTCAACGGGGCGGGCTCAGCTCTGGGGCCAACGTCCTGACTTTC. Translating gives CASSSQRGGLSSGANVLTF. The rearrangement joins TRBV19 to TRBJ2-6; D assignment may be TRBD1 or TRBD2 (5 bases each). V lost 5 bases and J lost 0, with 20 bases in between. CDR3 size: 19 residues. CDR1 is LNHDA, CDR2 SQIVND, per germline (reference sequence).